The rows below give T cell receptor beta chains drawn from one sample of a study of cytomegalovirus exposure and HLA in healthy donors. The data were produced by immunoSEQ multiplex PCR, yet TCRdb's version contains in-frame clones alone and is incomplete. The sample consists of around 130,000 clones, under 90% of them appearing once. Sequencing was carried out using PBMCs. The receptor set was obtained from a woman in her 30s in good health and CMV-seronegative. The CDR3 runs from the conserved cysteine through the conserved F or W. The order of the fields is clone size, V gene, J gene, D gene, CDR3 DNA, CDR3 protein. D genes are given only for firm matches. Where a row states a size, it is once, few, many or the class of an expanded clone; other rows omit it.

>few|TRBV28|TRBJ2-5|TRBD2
TGTGCCAGCAGCGCGTTTGGGGGGGGGAAAGAGACCCAGTACTTC
CASSAFGGGKETQYF
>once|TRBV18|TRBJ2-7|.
TGTGCCAGCTCCGCGGAGTCCAACGAGCAGTACTTC
CASSAESNEQYF
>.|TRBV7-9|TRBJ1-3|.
TGTGCCAGCAGCTACACTCAGGGCTCTGGAAACACCATATATTTT
CASSYTQGSGNTIYF
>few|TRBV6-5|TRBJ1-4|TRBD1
TGTGCCAGCAGGACAGGGGTGGAAAAACTGTTTTTT
CASRTGVEKLFF
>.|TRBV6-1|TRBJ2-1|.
TGTGCCAGCACCCAGGACAGCGTAAATGAGCAGTTCTTC
CASTQDSVNEQFF
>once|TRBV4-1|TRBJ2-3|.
TGCGCCAGCAGCCAAGAGTCAGGATGGGCAGATACGCAGTATTTT
CASSQESGWADTQYF
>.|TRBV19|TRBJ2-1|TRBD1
TGTGCCAGTAGTAGCAGCAGGGGGCGATTCAATGAGCAGTTCTTC
CASSSSRGRFNEQFF
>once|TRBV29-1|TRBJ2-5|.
TGCAGCGTGAACGGGGAGACCCAGTACTTC
CSVNGETQYF
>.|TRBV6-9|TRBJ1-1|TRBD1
TGTGCCAGCAGTTACCCAGGGGTACAGGGGAAGAACACTGAAGCTTTCTTT
CASSYPGVQGKNTEAFF
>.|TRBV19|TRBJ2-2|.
TGTGCCACTAATAAAGGGGGCACCGGGGAGCTGTTTTTT
CATNKGGTGELFF
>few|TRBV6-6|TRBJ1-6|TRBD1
TGTGCCACTACGACAGGGGGCAAGAATTCACCCCTCCACTTT
CATTTGGKNSPLHF
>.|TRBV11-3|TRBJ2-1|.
TGTGCCAGCAGCTTAGGGAGCTCCTACAATGAGCAGTTCTTC
CASSLGSSYNEQFF
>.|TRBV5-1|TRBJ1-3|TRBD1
TGCGCCAGCAGCTTGGCCTCGACAGGGGTAGGAAACACCATATATTTT
CASSLASTGVGNTIYF